The next 11 T cell receptor beta chains were all read from a single sample in a study of blood T cell repertoires in COVID-19. Clones were sequenced by immunoSEQ multiplex PCR, and TCRdb holds only the in-frame ones, with some missing. The sample has about 360,000 clones, 86% seen once; the top ten hold just over 7%. Sequencing was carried out using peripheral blood. The receptors were gathered from an older woman with COVID-19, enrolled during active disease.

The chain uses TRBV5-4 and TRBJ2-6, with 12 bases identical to TRBD1. The CDR3 loop spans 19 amino acids. J gave up 3 bases and V 0 bases, and 7 bases lay outside the gene matches. CDR1 and CDR2 (germline): SGHNT, YYREEE (reference sequence). CDR3 sequence reads: CASSLAPGTGGGGANVLTF. The CDR3 nucleotides read TGTGCCAGCAGCTTGGCCCCTGGGACAGGGGGCGGTGGGGCCAACGTCCTGACTTTC.

This clone occurred once. This chain uses TRBV5-6 with TRBJ2-1; a possible D gene is TRBD2 (6 bases). CDR1 is SGHDT and CDR2 is YYEEEE in the germline V gene. Between the trimmed V and J ends, which lost 4 bases and 0 bases, there was a span of 14 bases. CDR3 length: 16 residues. CDR3 in DNA: TGTGCCAGCAGCGACGACCGGGGGAGCTCCTACAATGAGCAGTTCTTC. Translating gives CASSDDRGSSYNEQFF. The variable domain in full, with the rest retrieved from reference TRBV5-6 and TRBJ2-1, is DAGVTQSPTHLIKTRGQQVTLRCSPKSGHDTVSWYQQALGQGPQFIFQYYEEEERQRGNFPDRFSGHQFPNYSSELNVNALLLGDSALYLCASSDDRGSSYNEQFFGPGTRLTVL.

The chain couples TRBV29-1 to TRBJ2-1; TRBD2 matches 7 bases. Germline V gene data show CDR1 as SQVTM and CDR2 as ANQGSEA. V lost 5 bases, J lost 1 base, and 11 bases stayed unmatched. This CDR3 has 16 amino acids. CDR3 nucleotide sequence: TGCAGCGTTCCCGTCCCGGGGCGGGGGTCCTACAATGAGCAGTTCTTC. It yields the protein CSVPVPGRGSYNEQFF.

This clone turned up a few times. The chain links TRBV2 to TRBJ1-5; D is unclear. V lost 6 bases, J lost 0 bases, and 9 bases lay in between. This CDR3 contains 14 residues. In germline, CDR1 is SNHLY, CDR2 FYNNEI. DNA of the CDR3: TGTGCCAGCAGGCCCCCCGGTAGCAATCAGCCCCAGCATTTT. Protein sequence: CASRPPGSNQPQHF. The whole variable domain, remainder taken from reference TRBV2 and TRBJ1-5, is EPEVTQTPSHQVTQMGQEVILRCVPISNHLYFYWYRQILGQKVEFLVSFYNNEISEKSEIFDDQFSVERPDGSNFTLKIRSTKLEDSAMYFCASRPPGSNQPQHFGDGTRLSIL.

This chain links TRBV6-5 with TRBJ1-1; 7 nucleotides align to TRBD1. The V segment lost 7 bases and the J segment 5 bases; nucleotides outside the gene matches: 10. Germline V gene lookup returns CDR1 MNHEY and CDR2 SVGAGI. This CDR3 is 14 amino acids long. CDR3 in amino acids: CASTRGLERTEAFF. CDR3 nucleotides: TGTGCCAGCACTAGGGGGCTCGAAAGGACTGAAGCTTTCTTT.

The J gene is TRBJ2-1, the V gene TRBV30, with TRBD2 matching over 7 bases. The V gene end was trimmed by 4 bases and the J gene end by 4 bases; junction bases not matched to a gene: 7. This CDR3 comprises 14 residues. The germline CDR1 and CDR2 sequences are GTSNPN and SVGIG (reference sequence). Written as DNA, the CDR3 is TGTGCCTGGAATCCTAGCGGACTTTACAATGAGCAGTTCTTC. It translates to CAWNPSGLYNEQFF.

The chain has TRBV7-2 and TRBJ2-7; D may be TRBD2 (7 bases). The CDR3 sequence is 15 residues long. Germline CDR1 and CDR2: SGHTA and FQGNSA. V was cut by 5 bases and J by 2 bases, with 16 bases left in between. The CDR3 sequence is CASSKQAGAAYEQYF. In nucleotides, the CDR3 is TGTGCCAGCAGCAAGCAGGCGGGGGCCGCCTACGAGCAGTACTTC.

The rearrangement links TRBV11-2 to TRBJ2-1, with D possibly being TRBD2 (5 bases). Trimming stripped 4 bases from V and 2 bases from J, with 9 bases between. CDR3 length: 14 residues. Germline CDR1 SGHAT, CDR2 FQNNGV. The CDR3 bases are TGTGCCAGCAGCTCGGACTCGGCCTACAATGAGCAGTTCTTC. Translating it yields CASSSDSAYNEQFF.

The rearrangement uses TRBV6-5 and TRBJ1-2, with 7 nucleotides matching TRBD1. The CDR3 is 12 amino acids. V lost 5 bases to trimming and J lost 8 bases; unmatched junction nucleotides: 5. CDR1 MNHEY and CDR2 SVGAGI come from the germline V gene. CDR3 DNA: TGTGCCAGCAGTCCGACAGGGCGAGGCTACACCTTC. It translates to CASSPTGRGYTF.

The rearrangement uses TRBV7-6 and TRBJ2-1; D gene uncertain. CDR1 and CDR2 from the germline V gene are SGHVS and FNYEAQ. The CDR3 is 17 amino acids. V lost 5 bases, J lost 0 bases, and 17 bases lay in between. The CDR3 loop is CASSRPLGRSSYNEQFF. The DNA of the CDR3 is TGTGCCAGCAGCCGACCTTTGGGCCGTAGCTCCTACAATGAGCAGTTCTTC.

Regarding this clone: Other nucleotide sequences in the sample specify the same CDR3. CDR3 region: CASSYSGTAGNTIYF. In DNA form, the CDR3 reads TGTGCCAGCAGTTACTCTGGGACAGCTGGAAACACCATATATTTT. The V and J genes are TRBV6-5 and TRBJ1-3, with 7 positions matching TRBD1. The CDR3 has 15 residues. V lost 0 bases, J lost 2 bases, and 1 base stayed unmatched. Germline V gives CDR1 MNHEY, CDR2 SVGAGI.